This T cell receptor (beta chain) was recorded in a study of Graves' ophthalmopathy and Graves' hyperthyroidism. From RNA, the CDR3 regions of TCR beta chains were amplified and sequenced. After a first-round RT-PCR with HTBI primers, a second-round multiplex PCR was run. TCRdb recomputed calls from the multiplex PCR reads with MiXCR, one row per CDR3 protein. Of roughly 1.1 million distinct CDR3 sequences listed, roughly 35% are singletons. This CDR3 is built from 14 residues. V was cut by 6 bases and J by 2 bases, with 14 bases left in between. This receptor was identified in an adult man with Graves' hyperthyroidism. The chain recombines TRBV12-3 or TRBV12-4 with TRBJ2-7, with a possible D match to TRBD2 (6 bases). Source material: peripheral blood or thyroid tissue (not recorded which). The CDR3 DNA sequence: TGTGCCAGCAGACGGTCCCCGGGGGCCTACGAGCAGTACTTC. It encodes CASRRSPGAYEQYF.